This TCR beta chain was recorded in a study of T cells expressing NK-cell markers. CDR1 and CDR2 (germline): MNHEY, SVGAGI. The CDR3 sequence is 15 residues long. TCRdb derives one entry per CDR3 protein from the 5' RACE reads, leaving out DNA. This table lists some 390,000 distinct CDR3 sequences. The sequencing input was blood T cells: a sorted CD56 or NKG2C T cell subset, CD4+ or CD8+ T cells, or bulk PBMC T cells (not recorded which). The sequence came from a woman between 45 and 65 years old in good health. The J gene is TRBJ2-7, the V gene TRBV6-5; the D call from TCRdb, TRBD2, cannot be confirmed without DNA. This CDR3 reads CASSPGAGGPYEQYF.